The T cell receptor (beta chain) described here comes from a study of early T cells in non-severe SARS-CoV-2 infection. Overall study: Sequencing was performed on bulk RNA from unsorted whole blood, leaving chains unpaired. Overall study findings and caveats: Matching results from VDJdb favored anti-spike CD8 responses, leaving private and CD4 specificities undetected.

The CDR3 runs 14 residues. V dropped 4 bases and J dropped 1 base, with 11 bases sitting between them. Germline assignment: CDR1 SGDLS and CDR2 YYNGEE. The TCR library protocol was used to attach unique molecular identifiers. These identifiers were attached to individual cDNA molecules. One entry per CDR3 protein results from TCRdb running MiXCR on the 5' RACE reads. The sample has tens of thousands of distinct CDR3 sequences, about 6% seen once. This clonotype was recorded a few times. Its antigen remains unknown. The sequencing sample was made of whole blood. The V call is TRBV9, the J call TRBJ1-1; weak D call: TRBD1 (6 bases). The TCR originated in an adult who was a healthcare worker with PCR-confirmed SARS-CoV-2 infection or an uninfected control (not recorded which). The CDR3: CASSPQGQNTEAFF. CDR3 sequence (DNA): TGTGCCAGCAGCCCCCAGGGACAGAACACTGAAGCTTTCTTT.